Below, 27 T cell receptor beta chains from the same sample are listed, as sequenced in a study of T cell responses to AZD1222 COVID-19 vaccine. The repertoire was sequenced with immunoSEQ multiplex PCR; TCRdb's copy has only in-frame clones and lacks some. The repertoire consists of tens of thousands of clones, with around nine tenths occurring once and the leading ten covering 4% to 5%. The sample here was peripheral blood, taken on day 0 of AZD1222 vaccination. The receptors originated from an adult in good health.

The chain employs TRBV2 and TRBJ1-5; D perhaps matches TRBD1 (6 bases). This CDR3 region has 14 residues. Germline assignment: CDR1 SNHLY and CDR2 FYNNEI. Trimming shortened V by 6 bases and J by 4 bases, and 13 bases separated the two germline ends. In DNA, the CDR3 is TGTGCCAGCAGCGTGATAGGGACAAATCAGCCCCAGCATTTT. Its protein is CASSVIGTNQPQHF.

The chain joins TRBV6-5 to TRBJ1-3, with TRBD1 as a possible D gene (5 bases). The CDR3 totals 14 residues. Trimming took 11 bases from V and 0 from J, leaving 14 bases between them. From germline, CDR1 is MNHEY and CDR2 SVGAGI. CDR3 sequence reads: CAGTAGGSGNTIYF. CDR3 DNA sequence: TGTGCCGGCACCGCTGGGGGCTCTGGAAACACCATATATTTT.

Only one count was recorded for this clone. The chain combines TRBV29-1 with TRBJ1-2, with 7 bases identical to TRBD1. This CDR3 contains 15 residues. Germline V gene sequence: CDR1 SQVTM, CDR2 ANQGSEA. J gave up 6 bases and V 0 bases, and 10 bases lay outside the gene matches. The DNA for the CDR3 is TGCAGCGTTGAAGATCTGGGCAGGGGGGATGATGGCTACACCTTC. It is translated as CSVEDLGRGDDGYTF.

The chain links TRBV12-2 to TRBJ2-7; the table's D call, TRBD1, has no DNA check behind it. TRBV12-2 is labeled a pseudogene. The CDR3 runs to 18 residues. The CDR3: CASRSSPPTGDLSYEQYF. In nucleotides, the CDR3 is TGTGCAAGTCGCTCCAGCCCACCCACAGGGGACCTCTCTTACGAGCAGTACTTC.

The chain carries TRBV14 and TRBJ1-2; D is unresolved. V was pared by 0 bases and J by 4 bases, with 15 bases between. Germline CDR1 reads SGHDN; CDR2 reads FVKESK. The CDR3 totals 16 residues. The CDR3 DNA follows: TGTGCCAGCAGCCAAGATGAGAGGGTAGGGAGCTATGGCTACACCTTC. Translation: CASSQDERVGSYGYTF.

V and J are TRBV7-9 and TRBJ1-2; D is unresolved. Trimming stripped 5 bases from V and 1 base from J, with 14 bases between. The CDR3 extends over 15 amino acids. Germline V gene sequence: CDR1 SEHNR, CDR2 FQNEAQ (reference sequence). CDR3 residues: CASSPRDGDNYGYTF. In DNA, the CDR3 is TGTGCCAGCAGCCCGCGAGACGGGGATAACTATGGCTACACCTTC.

The rearrangement joins TRBV18 to TRBJ1-2, with 10 bases fitting TRBD1. Trimming at V came to 0 bases and at J to 2 bases, leaving 3 bases not matched to a gene. CDR1 is KGHSH, CDR2 LQKENI, per germline. CDR3 length: 16 residues. The CDR3 protein is CASSPPRTGGNYGYTF. Here the CDR3 DNA reads TGTGCCAGCTCACCACCACGGACAGGGGGAAACTATGGCTACACCTTC.

The chain links TRBV5-1 to TRBJ2-7, with a tentative D call TRBD1 (5 bases). Germline V gene lookup returns CDR1 SGHRS and CDR2 YFSETQ. This CDR3 spans 15 amino acids. The V end was cut by 4 bases, the J end by 6 bases, with 20 bases between. The CDR3, as DNA: TGCGCCAGCAGCCCCGCAACAGGACGGGTTGGCGAGCAGTACTTC. As protein: CASSPATGRVGEQYF.

This clone has a single count. The V gene is TRBV6-5, the J gene TRBJ1-5, with a weak D call TRBD1 (6 bases). The germline CDR1 and CDR2 sequences are MNHEY and SVGAGI. The V and J ends lost 7 bases and 7 bases respectively, with 20 bases between them. There are 15 residues in the CDR3. The CDR3 region is CASNPGDTGLQPQHF. CDR3 coding DNA: TGTGCCAGCAACCCCGGGGACACGGGCCTGCAGCCCCAGCATTTT.

This clone came up once. The genes are TRBV6-1 and TRBJ1-5, with 7 bases lining up with TRBD1. The trim removed 3 bases at V and 5 bases at J, leaving 1 base unmatched. CDR1 and CDR2 (germline): MNHNS, SASEGT. The CDR3 loop spans 13 amino acids. CDR3: CASSEGQYQPQHF. The CDR3 bases are TGTGCCAGCAGTGAGGGACAGTATCAGCCCCAGCATTTT.

CDR3 sequence: CASSEKNTEAFF. The DNA of the CDR3 is TGCGCCAGCAGTGAAAAGAACACTGAAGCTTTCTTT. The chain couples TRBV10-2 to TRBJ1-1, with D unclear. The germline gives CDR1 WSHSY, CDR2 SAAADI. V was pared by 3 bases and J by 1 base, with 3 bases between. This CDR3 region has 12 residues.

The genes are TRBV6-6 and TRBJ2-7; D may be TRBD1 or TRBD2 (5 bases each). Trimming shortened V by 6 bases and J by 3 bases, and 21 bases separated the two germline ends. The CDR3 is 16 residues long. Germline CDR1 and CDR2: MNHNY and SVGAGI (reference sequence). CDR3 sequence reads: CASRGTNGARNYEQYF. The CDR3 DNA reads as TGTGCCAGCAGGGGTACTAACGGGGCCAGAAACTACGAGCAGTACTTC.

The rearrangement links TRBV6-5 to TRBJ2-7; tentatively, D is TRBD1 or TRBD2 (5 bases each). The germline V gene has CDR1 MNHEY and CDR2 SVGAGI. This CDR3 spans 14 amino acids. The V end lost 6 bases, the J end lost 7 bases, and 19 bases lay between the germline ends. The CDR3 is CASRAGTPPQEQYF. In nucleotides, the CDR3 is TGTGCCAGCAGAGCCGGGACCCCCCCTCAGGAGCAGTACTTC.

The chain has TRBV6-5 and TRBJ2-3, with 8 bases aligning to TRBD1. The CDR3 has 15 amino acids. V dropped 6 bases and J dropped 5; count of bases not matched to a gene: 10. The V gene's germline CDR1 is MNHEY and CDR2 SVGAGI. The CDR3 loop reads CASSLQGAGGDTQYF. Here the CDR3 DNA reads TGTGCCAGCAGCCTCCAGGGGGCCGGGGGAGATACGCAGTATTTT.

The chain combines TRBV27 with TRBJ2-5; TRBD2 is a possible D gene (6 bases). V shed 5 bases and J shed 2 bases, with 15 bases lying between them. Germline CDR1 and CDR2: MNHEY and SMNVEV (reference sequence). The length of the CDR3 is 15 residues. The CDR3 nucleotides read TGTGCCAGCAGTCCCCAGGGACTCTTTCAAGAGACCCAGTACTTC. Translated, it gives CASSPQGLFQETQYF.

CDR3 bases: TGTGCCAGTAGGCCGGGACAGGGGGATTCACCCCTCCACTTT. It specifies CASRPGQGDSPLHF. The chain joins TRBV19 to TRBJ1-6; 11 nucleotides line up with TRBD1. V gave up 6 bases and J gave up 8 bases; unmatched junction bases: 3. Per the germline V gene, CDR1 is LNHDA and CDR2 is SQIVND (reference sequence). The CDR3 is 14 residues long. The full variable domain, completed using reference TRBV19 and TRBJ1-6, is DGGITQSPKYLFRKEGQNVTLSCEQNLNHDAMYWYRQDPGQGLRLIYYSQIVNDFQKGDIAEGYSVSREKKESFPLTVTSAQKNPTAFYLCASRPGQGDSPLHFGNGTRLTVT.

V usage is TRBV15 and J usage is TRBJ1-3; D not resolved. Germline V gives CDR1 LNHNV, CDR2 YYDKDF (reference sequence). The CDR3 spans 15 residues. V lost 2 bases and J 1 base, leaving 9 bases between the germline ends. CDR3 nucleotides: TGTGCCACCAGCAGACAGACGGATTCTGGAAACACCATATATTTT. Its protein is CATSRQTDSGNTIYF.

This clone occurred once. The rearrangement uses TRBV5-1 and TRBJ2-2; 7 bases align to TRBD1. V gave up 4 bases and J gave up 4 bases; unmatched junction bases: 16. CDR1 SGHRS and CDR2 YFSETQ come from the germline V gene. The CDR3 is made up of 18 amino acids. The chain's CDR3 is CASSPDRARQGRTGELFF. Written as DNA, the CDR3 is TGCGCCAGCAGCCCGGACCGTGCCCGACAGGGACGCACCGGGGAGCTGTTTTTT.

The gene calls are TRBV5-8 and TRBJ1-5, with D tentatively TRBD1 (5 bases). Germline V lookup: CDR1 SGHTS, CDR2 YDEGEE. V lost 2 bases and J 2 bases, leaving 14 bases between the germline ends. The CDR3 has 16 residues. The CDR3 spells CASSFWGRGGNQPQHF. CDR3 nucleotides: TGTGCCAGCAGCTTTTGGGGCAGAGGGGGCAATCAGCCCCAGCATTTT.

This chain uses TRBV18 with TRBJ2-5; possible D gene TRBD1, 6 bases. Trimming took off 6 bases at V and 2 bases at J, with 16 bases between the two ends. The CDR3 contains 15 residues. Germline loops: CDR1 KGHSH, CDR2 LQKENI. The CDR3 nucleotides are TGTGCCAGCTCCCCCACGGCTACAGGGCAAGAGACCCAGTACTTC. This gives the protein CASSPTATGQETQYF. The entire variable domain, with the rest obtained from reference TRBV18 and TRBJ2-5, is as follows: NAGVMQNPRHLVRRRGQEARLRCSPMKGHSHVYWYRQLPEEGLKFMVYLQKENIIDESGMPKERFSAEFPKEGPSILRIQQVVRGDSAAYFCASSPTATGQETQYFGPGTRLLVL.

V and J are TRBV29-1 and TRBJ1-2; 7 bases are a match to TRBD1. Germline lookup yields CDR1 SQVTM and CDR2 ANQGSEA. V gave up 6 bases and J gave up 5 bases; unmatched junction bases: 9. The CDR3 consists of 13 residues. The CDR3 bases are TGCAGCGTGGGGGACAGACAATTATATGGCTACACCTTC. Translated, it gives CSVGDRQLYGYTF.

The V gene is TRBV12-5, the J gene TRBJ1-1; D is unclear. Trimming removed 1 base at V and 1 base at J, with 4 bases between. The CDR3 runs to 13 residues. Germline CDR1 is LGHNT and CDR2 is FRNRAP. The CDR3 region has the DNA TGTGCTAGTGGTTTGGAGTCGAACACTGAAGCTTTCTTT. It encodes CASGLESNTEAFF.

The chain combines TRBV4-2 with TRBJ2-1; 10 nucleotides line up with TRBD2. The germline V gene encodes CDR1 LGHNA and CDR2 YNFKEQ. The J segment lost 6 bases and the V segment lost 2 bases, leaving 4 bases of the junction unmatched. This CDR3 is 15 amino acids long. CDR3 sequence (DNA): TGTGCCAGCAGCCAATCGTGGACTAGCGGCAATGAGCAGTTCTTC. It specifies CASSQSWTSGNEQFF.

The chain couples TRBV12-5 to TRBJ1-3; unclear D gene. CDR3 length: 12 residues. The V and J ends lost 3 bases and 3 bases respectively, with 3 bases between them. Looked up from germline, CDR1 is LGHNT and CDR2 is FRNRAP. Here the CDR3 DNA reads TGTGCTAGTGGTTTAATTGGAAACACCATATATTTT. Residues: CASGLIGNTIYF.

This chain links TRBV6-5 with TRBJ2-7; 9 nucleotides align to TRBD1. Germline CDR1 is MNHEY and CDR2 is SVGAGI. The CDR3 totals 16 residues. Trimming took 4 bases from V and 0 from J; bases not matched to a gene: 7. The CDR3 coding sequence is TGTGCCAGCAGTTCGACGGACAGGGGAAACTCCTACGAGCAGTACTTC. Translation: CASSSTDRGNSYEQYF.

CDR3 sequence reads: CASSIAGAYNEQFF. The CDR3 coding sequence is TGTGCCAGCAGTATAGCGGGGGCCTACAATGAGCAGTTCTTC. V usage is TRBV6-6 and J usage is TRBJ2-1; 9 nucleotides align to TRBD2. Germline V CDR1 and CDR2: MNHNY, SVGAGI (reference sequence). V dropped 5 bases and J dropped 2; count of bases not matched to a gene: 1. This CDR3 has 14 amino acids.

This chain links TRBV3-1 (or the pseudogene TRBV3-2) with TRBJ1-3, with D uncertain. V was trimmed by 4 bases and J by 0 bases, leaving 13 bases between them. This CDR3 region has 16 residues. CDR1 and CDR2 (germline): LGHDT, YNNKEL (reference sequence). CDR3 region: CASSPNYGSSGNTIYF. Written as DNA, the CDR3 is TGTGCCAGCAGCCCCAACTACGGAAGCTCTGGAAACACCATATATTTT.